This is a list of T cell receptor beta chains from one sample in a study of neurological immune-mediated disorders. TCRdb fed the 5' RACE reads into MiXCR, producing one record per CDR3 protein. The repertoire has about 28,000 distinct CDR3 sequences, 12% of them found once; the top ten carry about 5.3%. Sequencing was performed on PBMCs. These TCRs come from a woman aged 60-75 years in good health. The CDR3 runs from the conserved cysteine through the conserved F or W. D genes are given only for firm matches. Clone size, where shown, is once, few, many, or a class for clones that have expanded.

v_gene: TRBV20-1
j_gene: TRBJ1-6
abundance: many
len: 14
d_gene: TRBD1
CDR3nt: TGCAGTGCTAGCCGGGACAGGGGGCCCTCACCCCTCCACTTT
CDR3aa: CSASRDRGPSPLHF

v_gene: TRBV19
j_gene: TRBJ1-2
abundance: many
len: 14
d_gene: .
CDR3nt: TGTGCCAGTAGTCCTACAGAGCTCTATGGTGGCTACACCTTC
CDR3aa: CASSPTELYGGYTF

v_gene: TRBV27
j_gene: TRBJ1-1
abundance: once
len: 13
d_gene: .
CDR3nt: TGTTCCAGCAGTTATAGGGTAGGCACTGAAGCTTTCTTT
CDR3aa: CSSSYRVGTEAFF

v_gene: TRBV10-3
j_gene: TRBJ1-6
abundance: many
len: 13
d_gene: .
CDR3nt: TGTGCCATCAGTGACTTCTATAATTCACCCCTCCACTTT
CDR3aa: CAISDFYNSPLHF

v_gene: TRBV5-1
j_gene: TRBJ2-6
abundance: many
len: 15
d_gene: .
CDR3nt: TGCGCCAGCAGCTTGGCCAACAGGGGGGCCAACGTCCTGACTTTC
CDR3aa: CASSLANRGANVLTF

v_gene: TRBV5-1
j_gene: TRBJ2-3
abundance: .
len: 16
d_gene: TRBD1
CDR3nt: TGCGCCAGCAGCAGAACCCGGGACAGCCCCACATGTACGCAGTATTTT
CDR3aa: CASSRTRDSPTCTQYF

v_gene: TRBV29-1
j_gene: TRBJ1-1
abundance: many
len: 15
d_gene: TRBD1
CDR3nt: TGCAGCGTTGAAACGGCAGGGGGAAGAGGGACTGAAGCTTTCTTT
CDR3aa: CSVETAGGRGTEAFF

v_gene: TRBV6-2/TRBV6-3
j_gene: TRBJ1-5
abundance: .
len: 16
d_gene: TRBD1
CDR3nt: TGTGCCAGCAGGGTACAGGGGGCGCCGGGCAATCAGCCCCAGCATTTT
CDR3aa: CASRVQGAPGNQPQHF

v_gene: TRBV28
j_gene: TRBJ2-1
abundance: many
len: 13
d_gene: TRBD1
CDR3nt: TGTGCCAGCAGTTTTGTGACAGGGAATGAGCAGTTCTTC
CDR3aa: CASSFVTGNEQFF

v_gene: TRBV5-1
j_gene: TRBJ1-5
abundance: many
len: 13
d_gene: .
CDR3nt: TGCGCCAGCAGCTTGGGCGCGGATCAGCCCCAGCATTTT
CDR3aa: CASSLGADQPQHF

v_gene: TRBV11-3
j_gene: TRBJ2-7
abundance: many
len: 16
d_gene: .
CDR3nt: TGTGCCAGCAGCTTAGATGGAGCAGGGGACTCCTACGAGCAGTACTTC
CDR3aa: CASSLDGAGDSYEQYF

v_gene: TRBV4-1
j_gene: TRBJ1-1
abundance: many
len: 19
d_gene: .
CDR3nt: TGCGCCAGCAGCCAAGTCGGTGGAGGAAGAGGCTCTAGGACCACTGAAGCTTTCTTT
CDR3aa: CASSQVGGGRGSRTTEAFF

v_gene: TRBV5-1
j_gene: TRBJ2-4
abundance: many
len: 15
d_gene: .
CDR3nt: TGCGCCAGCAGAATAAATGGGGGAGCCAAAAACATTCAGTACTTC
CDR3aa: CASRINGGAKNIQYF

v_gene: TRBV6-6
j_gene: TRBJ1-4
abundance: .
len: 15
d_gene: TRBD1
CDR3nt: TGTGCCAACATTTCAACAGGGGGAACTAATGAAAAACTGTTTTTT
CDR3aa: CANISTGGTNEKLFF

v_gene: TRBV7-9
j_gene: TRBJ2-6
abundance: many
len: 17
d_gene: .
CDR3nt: TGTGCCAGCAGCTTATCAGGGACTCCCTCTGGGGCCAACGTCCTGACTTTC
CDR3aa: CASSLSGTPSGANVLTF

v_gene: TRBV10-3
j_gene: TRBJ2-1
abundance: .
len: 16
d_gene: TRBD2
CDR3nt: TGTGCCATCCGTACTAGCGGGGTTAGCTCCTACAATGAGCAGTTCTTC
CDR3aa: CAIRTSGVSSYNEQFF

v_gene: TRBV12-5
j_gene: TRBJ2-7
abundance: .
len: 14
d_gene: TRBD1
CDR3nt: TGTGCTAGTGGTTTGGTACAGACAGGGCGCGAGCAGTACTTC
CDR3aa: CASGLVQTGREQYF

v_gene: TRBV6-5
j_gene: TRBJ1-1
abundance: medium-sized
len: 17
d_gene: TRBD1
CDR3nt: TGTGCCAGCAGTTACCTTGAGGACAGGGGGCTTCACACTGAAGCTTTCTTT
CDR3aa: CASSYLEDRGLHTEAFF

v_gene: TRBV25-1
j_gene: TRBJ1-3
abundance: many
len: 14
d_gene: .
CDR3nt: TGTGCCAGCAGTGATGGCAGCTCTGGAAACACCATATATTTT
CDR3aa: CASSDGSSGNTIYF

v_gene: TRBV12-3/TRBV12-4
j_gene: TRBJ2-3
abundance: many
len: 14
d_gene: .
CDR3nt: TGTGCCAGCAGTTTGGTGCAGGGGATAGATACGCAGTATTTT
CDR3aa: CASSLVQGIDTQYF

v_gene: TRBV5-1
j_gene: TRBJ2-7
abundance: many
len: 13
d_gene: .
CDR3nt: TGCGCCAGCAGCTTGGCCAGCGAAGACGAGCAGTACTTC
CDR3aa: CASSLASEDEQYF

v_gene: TRBV12-3/TRBV12-4
j_gene: TRBJ1-2
abundance: once
len: 13
d_gene: .
CDR3nt: TGTGCAAGCAGTCCCAAAGGAAACTATGGCTACACCTTC
CDR3aa: CASSPKGNYGYTF

v_gene: TRBV7-2
j_gene: TRBJ2-4
abundance: many
len: 15
d_gene: TRBD2
CDR3nt: TGTGCCAGCAGCCTTACTAGCGGGGGGGCCGAGGGTCAGTACTTC
CDR3aa: CASSLTSGGAEGQYF

v_gene: TRBV5-5
j_gene: TRBJ2-3
abundance: many
len: 16
d_gene: .
CDR3nt: TGTGCCAGCAGCTTGGCGGGCGGGGCAGCGGCAGATACGCAGTATTTT
CDR3aa: CASSLAGGAAADTQYF

v_gene: TRBV7-9
j_gene: TRBJ2-3
abundance: many
len: 16
d_gene: TRBD1
CDR3nt: TGTGCCAGCAGCTTAGACAAGGGGGCGAGCACAGATACGCAGTATTTT
CDR3aa: CASSLDKGASTDTQYF

v_gene: TRBV9
j_gene: TRBJ2-5
abundance: few
len: 16
d_gene: TRBD2
CDR3nt: TGTGCCAGCAGCGCCATAGCGGGGGCGGGAAAAGAGACCCAGTACTTC
CDR3aa: CASSAIAGAGKETQYF

v_gene: TRBV4-2
j_gene: TRBJ2-2
abundance: few
len: 16
d_gene: TRBD2
CDR3nt: TGTGCCAGCAGCCGGGGAGCGGGGGGGCACGCCGGGGAGCTGTTTTTT
CDR3aa: CASSRGAGGHAGELFF

v_gene: TRBV5-1
j_gene: TRBJ1-1
abundance: many
len: 14
d_gene: .
CDR3nt: TGCGCCAGCAGCGCCCCCGTGGGGAACACTGAAGCTTTCTTT
CDR3aa: CASSAPVGNTEAFF

v_gene: TRBV7-2
j_gene: TRBJ1-2
abundance: many
len: 15
d_gene: TRBD1
CDR3nt: TGTGCCAGCAGCTTACCCACAGGGGAATGGTATGGCTACACCTTC
CDR3aa: CASSLPTGEWYGYTF

v_gene: TRBV5-5
j_gene: TRBJ1-4
abundance: many
len: 15
d_gene: .
CDR3nt: TGTGCCAGCAGCTTGGCTGGTACAACTAATGAAAAACTGTTTTTT
CDR3aa: CASSLAGTTNEKLFF

v_gene: TRBV24-1
j_gene: TRBJ2-3
abundance: many
len: 13
d_gene: .
CDR3nt: TGTGCCACCAGTGACCCCCCTACGGATACGCAGTATTTT
CDR3aa: CATSDPPTDTQYF

v_gene: TRBV10-3
j_gene: TRBJ1-5
abundance: many
len: 15
d_gene: .
CDR3nt: TGTGCCATCAGTAGTGGAGCAGGGCAGCACCAGCCCCAGCATTTT
CDR3aa: CAISSGAGQHQPQHF

v_gene: TRBV5-1
j_gene: TRBJ2-1
abundance: many
len: 15
d_gene: .
CDR3nt: TGCGCCAGCAGCTTGGAGGGGAATTCGTACAATGAGCAGTTCTTC
CDR3aa: CASSLEGNSYNEQFF

v_gene: TRBV7-3
j_gene: TRBJ2-3
abundance: .
len: 21
d_gene: TRBD2
CDR3nt: TGTGCCAGCACCCAGATAAGACTAGCGGGGGGCCCTTGTTCTAGCACAGATACGCAGTATTTT
CDR3aa: CASTQIRLAGGPCSSTDTQYF

v_gene: TRBV7-9
j_gene: TRBJ1-6
abundance: many
len: 18
d_gene: .
CDR3nt: TGTGCCAGCAGCTTAAAATCCGGGGCGAGCTCCTATAATTCACCCCTCCACTTT
CDR3aa: CASSLKSGASSYNSPLHF

v_gene: TRBV5-1
j_gene: TRBJ1-4
abundance: many
len: 12
d_gene: .
CDR3nt: TGCGCCAGCAGCCAGAATAATGAAAAACTGTTTTTT
CDR3aa: CASSQNNEKLFF

v_gene: TRBV3-1
j_gene: TRBJ1-5
abundance: many
len: 17
d_gene: .
CDR3nt: TGTGCCAGCAGTCAGTCGCGAAACACAGGGTGGAATCAGCCCCAGCATTTT
CDR3aa: CASSQSRNTGWNQPQHF

v_gene: TRBV7-2
j_gene: TRBJ1-6
abundance: medium-sized
len: 17
d_gene: TRBD1
CDR3nt: TGTGCCAGCAGCTTCCTCCCGGGACAGGCCTTTAATTCACCCCTCCACTTT
CDR3aa: CASSFLPGQAFNSPLHF

v_gene: TRBV9
j_gene: TRBJ1-2
abundance: many
len: 14
d_gene: .
CDR3nt: TGTGCCAGCAGCGGAAACAGCGTAATATATGGCTACACCTTC
CDR3aa: CASSGNSVIYGYTF

v_gene: TRBV12-3/TRBV12-4
j_gene: TRBJ2-7
abundance: many
len: 12
d_gene: .
CDR3nt: TGTGCCAGCAGTTCGCGTTCCTACGAGCAGTACTTC
CDR3aa: CASSSRSYEQYF

v_gene: TRBV7-9
j_gene: TRBJ1-2
abundance: many
len: 14
d_gene: TRBD1
CDR3nt: TGTGCCAGCAGCTTATTGGGACAGTCCTATGGCTACACCTTC
CDR3aa: CASSLLGQSYGYTF

v_gene: TRBV5-1
j_gene: TRBJ1-4
abundance: many
len: 14
d_gene: TRBD1
CDR3nt: TGCGCCAGCAGACCACAGGGGGCGGTTGAAAAACTGTTTTTT
CDR3aa: CASRPQGAVEKLFF

v_gene: TRBV4-2
j_gene: TRBJ2-7
abundance: many
len: 19
d_gene: TRBD2
CDR3nt: TGTGCCAGCAGCCAAGATCATCAGACTAGCGGGGGGGGAAGCCACGAGCAGTACTTC
CDR3aa: CASSQDHQTSGGGSHEQYF

v_gene: TRBV20-1
j_gene: TRBJ2-2
abundance: many
len: 12
d_gene: .
CDR3nt: TGCAGTGCGCCGGACGGACTTGGGGAGCTGTTTTTT
CDR3aa: CSAPDGLGELFF

v_gene: TRBV12-3/TRBV12-4
j_gene: TRBJ2-1
abundance: many
len: 17
d_gene: .
CDR3nt: TGTGCCAGCAGTTTAGAGGCGGCCAGGGTTATTAGAAATGAGCAGTTCTTC
CDR3aa: CASSLEAARVIRNEQFF

v_gene: TRBV2
j_gene: TRBJ2-1
abundance: many
len: 16
d_gene: TRBD2
CDR3nt: TGTGCCAGCAGATGGGGAGCGGGGGGGCCGGAGAATGAGCAGTTCTTC
CDR3aa: CASRWGAGGPENEQFF

v_gene: TRBV7-9
j_gene: TRBJ1-4
abundance: many
len: 13
d_gene: TRBD1
CDR3nt: TGTGCCAGCAGATGGACAGGGGAGGAAAAACTGTTTTTT
CDR3aa: CASRWTGEEKLFF

v_gene: TRBV5-1
j_gene: TRBJ2-3
abundance: many
len: 17
d_gene: TRBD2
CDR3nt: TGCGCCAGCACTTCGTCTGGGACTAGCGGGAGCACAGATACGCAGTATTTT
CDR3aa: CASTSSGTSGSTDTQYF

v_gene: TRBV4-2
j_gene: TRBJ2-3
abundance: many
len: 17
d_gene: TRBD2
CDR3nt: TGTGCCAGCAGCCAGGAAGGGACTAGCGGGGGGGCAGATACGCAGTATTTT
CDR3aa: CASSQEGTSGGADTQYF

v_gene: TRBV9
j_gene: TRBJ1-1
abundance: many
len: 19
d_gene: TRBD1
CDR3nt: TGTGCCAGCAGCGCAACAACAGGGGGCCCCTACATCATGAACACTGAAGCTTTCTTT
CDR3aa: CASSATTGGPYIMNTEAFF

v_gene: TRBV7-8
j_gene: TRBJ1-2
abundance: .
len: 14
d_gene: .
CDR3nt: TGTGCCAGCAGCTTAGACGAGGCCTCAGGTGGCTACACCTTC
CDR3aa: CASSLDEASGGYTF

v_gene: TRBV12-3/TRBV12-4
j_gene: TRBJ2-2
abundance: many
len: 13
d_gene: .
CDR3nt: TGTGCCAGCAGTTGGGACGGGACCGGGGAGCTGTTTTTT
CDR3aa: CASSWDGTGELFF

v_gene: TRBV7-6
j_gene: TRBJ2-2
abundance: .
len: 14
d_gene: .
CDR3nt: TGTGCCAGCAGCTTAATCTATGGTCCCGGGGAGCTGTTTTTT
CDR3aa: CASSLIYGPGELFF

v_gene: TRBV7-2
j_gene: TRBJ2-6
abundance: many
len: 16
d_gene: .
CDR3nt: TGTGCCAGCAGCTTAGTCGCGGACTCTGGGGCCAACGTCCTGACTTTC
CDR3aa: CASSLVADSGANVLTF

v_gene: TRBV19
j_gene: TRBJ1-2
abundance: .
len: 13
d_gene: .
CDR3nt: TGTGCCAGTAGTATTGAAGGTTCGGGTGGCTACACCTTC
CDR3aa: CASSIEGSGGYTF

v_gene: TRBV24-1
j_gene: TRBJ2-1
abundance: many
len: 12
d_gene: .
CDR3nt: TGTGCCACCAACAGCAGGGGGGATGAGCAGTTCTTC
CDR3aa: CATNSRGDEQFF

v_gene: TRBV5-1
j_gene: TRBJ1-1
abundance: many
len: 13
d_gene: .
CDR3nt: TGCGCCAGCAGCTTGGAGGCGAGTACTGAAGCTTTCTTT
CDR3aa: CASSLEASTEAFF

v_gene: TRBV5-1
j_gene: TRBJ2-5
abundance: many
len: 13
d_gene: TRBD2
CDR3nt: TGCGCCAGCAGCCCTGGGGGGGAGGAGACCCAGTACTTC
CDR3aa: CASSPGGEETQYF

v_gene: TRBV7-2
j_gene: TRBJ2-3
abundance: .
len: 16
d_gene: TRBD2
CDR3nt: TGTGCCAGCAGCTCTCTAGCGGGGGGATCGACAGATACGCAGTATTTT
CDR3aa: CASSSLAGGSTDTQYF

v_gene: TRBV7-2
j_gene: TRBJ1-5
abundance: many
len: 15
d_gene: TRBD1
CDR3nt: TGTGCCAGCAGCGCTCAGGGGGCTGGCAATCAGCCCCAGCATTTT
CDR3aa: CASSAQGAGNQPQHF